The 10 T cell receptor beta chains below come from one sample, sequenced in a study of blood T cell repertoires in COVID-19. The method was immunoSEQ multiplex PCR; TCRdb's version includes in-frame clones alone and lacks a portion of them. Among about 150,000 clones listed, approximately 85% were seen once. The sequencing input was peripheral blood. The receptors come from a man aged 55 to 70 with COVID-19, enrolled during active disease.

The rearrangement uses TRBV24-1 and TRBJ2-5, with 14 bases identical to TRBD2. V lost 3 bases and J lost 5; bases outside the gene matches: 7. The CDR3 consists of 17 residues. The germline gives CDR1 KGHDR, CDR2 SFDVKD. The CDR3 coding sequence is TGTGCCACCAGTGATAATGGACTAGCGGGAGGCGGGGAGACCCAGTACTTC. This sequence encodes CATSDNGLAGGGETQYF.

The CDR3 DNA is TGCGCCAGCTCGGGGATGGGACAGATGAACACTGAAGCTTTCTTT. This translates into CASSGMGQMNTEAFF. The chain carries TRBV5-1 and TRBJ1-1; 7 bases align to TRBD1. This CDR3 is 15 amino acids long. The germline V gene encodes CDR1 SGHRS and CDR2 YFSETQ. V dropped 7 bases and J dropped 0; count of bases not matched to a gene: 9.

The DNA of the CDR3 is TGTGCCAGCACCCTCCCCGGCGGTGAAGCTTTCTTT. This sequence encodes CASTLPGGEAFF. The chain joins TRBV6-5 to TRBJ1-1, with D hard to call. CDR1 and CDR2 (germline): MNHEY, SVGAGI. V gave up 7 bases and J gave up 7 bases, with 13 bases separating them. The CDR3 contains 12 residues.

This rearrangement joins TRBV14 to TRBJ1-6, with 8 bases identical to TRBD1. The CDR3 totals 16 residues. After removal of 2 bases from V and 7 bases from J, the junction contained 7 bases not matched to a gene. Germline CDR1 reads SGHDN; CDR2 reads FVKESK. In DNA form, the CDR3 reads TGTGCCAGCAGCCAAATGACAGGGGCCGCGAATTCACCCCTCCACTTT. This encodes CASSQMTGAANSPLHF.

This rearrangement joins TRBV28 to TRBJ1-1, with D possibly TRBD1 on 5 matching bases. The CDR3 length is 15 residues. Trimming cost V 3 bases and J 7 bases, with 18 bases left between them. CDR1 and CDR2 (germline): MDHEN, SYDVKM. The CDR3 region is CASSFGGARAREAFF. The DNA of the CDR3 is TGTGCCAGCAGTTTCGGAGGGGCCAGGGCCCGTGAAGCTTTCTTT.

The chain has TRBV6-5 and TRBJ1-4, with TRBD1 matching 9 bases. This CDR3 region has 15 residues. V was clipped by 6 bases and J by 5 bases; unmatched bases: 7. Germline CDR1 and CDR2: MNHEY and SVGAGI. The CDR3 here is CASSKDRGRNEKLFF. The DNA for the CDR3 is TGTGCCAGCAGCAAAGACAGGGGGAGGAATGAAAAACTGTTTTTT.

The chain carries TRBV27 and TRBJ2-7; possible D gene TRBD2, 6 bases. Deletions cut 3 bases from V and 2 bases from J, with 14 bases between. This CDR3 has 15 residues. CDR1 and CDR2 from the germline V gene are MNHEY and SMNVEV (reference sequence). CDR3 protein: CASSFGTPKPYEQYF. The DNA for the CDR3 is TGTGCCAGCAGTTTCGGGACTCCCAAACCCTACGAGCAGTACTTC.

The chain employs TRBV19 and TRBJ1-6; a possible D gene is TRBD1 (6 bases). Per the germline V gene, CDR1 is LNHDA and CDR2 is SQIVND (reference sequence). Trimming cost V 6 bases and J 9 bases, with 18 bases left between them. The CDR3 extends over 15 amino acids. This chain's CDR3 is CASSEGTGKGSPLHF. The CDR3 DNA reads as TGTGCCAGTAGCGAAGGAACAGGGAAGGGTTCACCCCTCCACTTT.

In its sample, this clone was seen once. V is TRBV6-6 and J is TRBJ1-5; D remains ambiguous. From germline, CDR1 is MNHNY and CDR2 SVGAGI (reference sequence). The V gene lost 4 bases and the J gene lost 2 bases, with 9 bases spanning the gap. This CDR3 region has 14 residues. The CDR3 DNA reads TGTGCCAGCAGTTCCCGGGAGGGCAATCAGCCCCAGCATTTT. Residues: CASSSREGNQPQHF.

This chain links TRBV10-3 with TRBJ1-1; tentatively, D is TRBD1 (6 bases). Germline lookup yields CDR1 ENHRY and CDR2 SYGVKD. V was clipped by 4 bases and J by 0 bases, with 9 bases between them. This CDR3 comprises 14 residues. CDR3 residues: CAISGTALNTEAFF. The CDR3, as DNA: TGTGCCATCAGTGGGACAGCCTTGAACACTGAAGCTTTCTTT.